Below, one T cell receptor beta chain is given with its context. Its antigen is not known. This record belongs to a study of cytomegalovirus exposure and HLA in healthy donors. Regarding the study as a whole: Association of a missense DCLRE1C variant with TCR beta V- and J-gene trimming was reported in a later analysis. TRBV6-2, TRBV6-3 and some other V segments were excluded as indistinguishable. As a later analysis showed, several of the most significant clusters appeared to be linked to common viral pathogens. Rarity marked most TCR sequences, yet some public TCRs occurred in many donors.

It was with 60 Vbeta and 13 Jbeta primers that the PCR ran. Method: immunoSEQ multiplex PCR; TCRdb's copy keeps in-frame clones and lacks some. Of over 150,000 clones in the sample, 75% to 90% were seen once. This CDR3 region has 15 residues. Per the germline V gene, CDR1 is ENHRY and CDR2 is SYGVKD. Between the trimmed V and J ends, which lost 2 bases and 0 bases, there was a span of 10 bases. The origin of this receptor is a boy between 2 and 15 years old in good health and CMV-seronegative. The source material was PBMCs. The chain uses TRBV10-3 and TRBJ1-2; D might be TRBD1 (6 bases). CDR3 residues: CAISETGLANYGYTF. The DNA for the CDR3 is TGTGCCATCAGTGAGACAGGGTTGGCTAACTATGGCTACACCTTC.